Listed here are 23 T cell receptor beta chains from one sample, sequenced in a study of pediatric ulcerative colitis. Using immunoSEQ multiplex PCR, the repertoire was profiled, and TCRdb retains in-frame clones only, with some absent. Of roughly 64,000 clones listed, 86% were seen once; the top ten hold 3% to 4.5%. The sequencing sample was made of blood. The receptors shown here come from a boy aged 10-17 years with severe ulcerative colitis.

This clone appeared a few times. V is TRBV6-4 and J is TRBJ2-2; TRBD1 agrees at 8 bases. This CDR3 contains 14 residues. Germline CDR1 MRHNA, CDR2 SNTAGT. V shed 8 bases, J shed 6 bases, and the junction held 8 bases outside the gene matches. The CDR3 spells CASADRGEAGELFF. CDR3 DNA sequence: TGTGCCAGCGCAGACAGGGGAGAGGCCGGGGAGCTGTTTTTT.

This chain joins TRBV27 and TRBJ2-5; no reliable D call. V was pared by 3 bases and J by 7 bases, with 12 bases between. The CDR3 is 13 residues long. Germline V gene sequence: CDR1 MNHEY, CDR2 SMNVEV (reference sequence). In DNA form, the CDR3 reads TGTGCCAGCAGTTTGGCCTCGAAGGGGACCCAGTACTTC. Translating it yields CASSLASKGTQYF.

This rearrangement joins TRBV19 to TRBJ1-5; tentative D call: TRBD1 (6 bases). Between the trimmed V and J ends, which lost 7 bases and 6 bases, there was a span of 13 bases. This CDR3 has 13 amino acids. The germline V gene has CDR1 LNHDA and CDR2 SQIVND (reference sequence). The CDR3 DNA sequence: TGTGCCAGTATTTCGGGGGCCGGTCAGCCCCAGCATTTT. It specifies CASISGAGQPQHF.

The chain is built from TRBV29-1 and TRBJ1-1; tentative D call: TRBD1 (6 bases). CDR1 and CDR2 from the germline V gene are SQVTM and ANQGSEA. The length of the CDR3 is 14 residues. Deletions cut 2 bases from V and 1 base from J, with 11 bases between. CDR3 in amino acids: CSVESGEGNTEAFF. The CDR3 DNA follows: TGCAGCGTTGAATCAGGGGAAGGGAACACTGAAGCTTTCTTT.

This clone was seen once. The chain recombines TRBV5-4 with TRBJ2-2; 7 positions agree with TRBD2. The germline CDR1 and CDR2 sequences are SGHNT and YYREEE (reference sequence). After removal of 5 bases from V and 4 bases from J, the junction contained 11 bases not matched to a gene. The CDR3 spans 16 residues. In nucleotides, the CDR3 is TGTGCCAGCAGTTTTACGCGACTAGCTGGCACCGGGGAGCTGTTTTTT. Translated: CASSFTRLAGTGELFF.

CDR3 bases: TGTGCCAGCAGCGTATCTTCCCCCATTGGGGCTACTGAAGCTTTCTTT. It translates to CASSVSSPIGATEAFF. The V call is TRBV9, the J call TRBJ1-1; D possibly corresponds to TRBD1 (5 bases). This CDR3 is 16 amino acids long. Germline V gene lookup returns CDR1 SGDLS and CDR2 YYNGEE. Trimming took 1 base from V and 5 from J, leaving 18 bases between them.

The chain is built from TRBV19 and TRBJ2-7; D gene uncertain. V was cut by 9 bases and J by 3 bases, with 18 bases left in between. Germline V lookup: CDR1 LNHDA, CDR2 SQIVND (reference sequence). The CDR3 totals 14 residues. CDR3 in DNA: TGTGCCAGCAGTCCTAAAAATCCGGGCTACGAGCAGTACTTC. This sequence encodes CASSPKNPGYEQYF.

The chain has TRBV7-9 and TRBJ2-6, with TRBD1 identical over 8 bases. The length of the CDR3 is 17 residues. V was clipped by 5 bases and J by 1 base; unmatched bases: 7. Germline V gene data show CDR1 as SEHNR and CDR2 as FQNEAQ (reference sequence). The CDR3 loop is CASSPRTGWSGANVLTF. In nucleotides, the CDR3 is TGTGCCAGCAGCCCTCGGACAGGGTGGTCTGGGGCCAACGTCCTGACTTTC.

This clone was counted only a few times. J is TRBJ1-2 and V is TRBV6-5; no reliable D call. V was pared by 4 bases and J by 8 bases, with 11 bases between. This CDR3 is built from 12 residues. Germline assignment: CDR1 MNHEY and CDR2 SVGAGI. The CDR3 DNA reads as TGTGCCAGCAGTTCGGACCCAGACGGCTACACCTTC. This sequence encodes CASSSDPDGYTF.

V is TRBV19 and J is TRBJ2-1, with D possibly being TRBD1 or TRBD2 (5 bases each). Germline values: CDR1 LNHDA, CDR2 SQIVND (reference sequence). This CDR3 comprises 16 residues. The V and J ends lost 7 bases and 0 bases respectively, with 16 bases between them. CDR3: CASTTRGLSSYNEQFF. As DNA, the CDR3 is TGTGCCAGTACAACCCGGGGCCTGAGCTCCTACAATGAGCAGTTCTTC. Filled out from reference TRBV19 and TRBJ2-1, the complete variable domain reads DGGITQSPKYLFRKEGQNVTLSCEQNLNHDAMYWYRQDPGQGLRLIYYSQIVNDFQKGDIAEGYSVSREKKESFPLTVTSAQKNPTAFYLCASTTRGLSSYNEQFFGPGTRLTVL.

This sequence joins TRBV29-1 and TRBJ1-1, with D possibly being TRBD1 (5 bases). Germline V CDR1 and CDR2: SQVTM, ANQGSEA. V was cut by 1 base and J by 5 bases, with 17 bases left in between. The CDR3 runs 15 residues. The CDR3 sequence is CSVEAFTGGRTEAFF. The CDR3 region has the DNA TGCAGCGTTGAAGCCTTTACGGGGGGACGGACTGAAGCTTTCTTT.

CDR3 residues: CASSLSGPLYNEQFF. The CDR3 region has the DNA TGTGCCAGCAGCCTTAGCGGGCCTCTCTACAATGAGCAGTTCTTC. The chain couples TRBV7-9 to TRBJ2-1; 7 bases are shared with TRBD2. The V segment lost 5 bases and the J segment 3 bases; nucleotides outside the gene matches: 7. Germline V CDR1 and CDR2: SEHNR, FQNEAQ (reference sequence). The CDR3 has 15 residues.

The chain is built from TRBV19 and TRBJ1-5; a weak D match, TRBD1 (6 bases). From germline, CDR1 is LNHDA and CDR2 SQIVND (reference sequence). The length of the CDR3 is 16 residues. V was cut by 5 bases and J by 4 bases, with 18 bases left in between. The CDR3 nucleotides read TGTGCCAGTAGTTCGGACAGAGGGATTGGGAATCAGCCCCAGCATTTT. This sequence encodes CASSSDRGIGNQPQHF.

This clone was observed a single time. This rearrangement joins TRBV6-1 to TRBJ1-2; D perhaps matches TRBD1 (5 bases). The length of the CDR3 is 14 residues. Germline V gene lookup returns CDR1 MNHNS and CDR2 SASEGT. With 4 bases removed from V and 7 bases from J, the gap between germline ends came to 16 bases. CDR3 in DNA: TGTGCCAGCAGTGCATTACTAGAACAGGTTGGCTACACCTTC. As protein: CASSALLEQVGYTF.

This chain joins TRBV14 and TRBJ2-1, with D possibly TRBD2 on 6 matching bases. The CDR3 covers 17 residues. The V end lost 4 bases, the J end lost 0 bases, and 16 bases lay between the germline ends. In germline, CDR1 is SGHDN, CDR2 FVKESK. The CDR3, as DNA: TGTGCCAGCAGCCCCTTCTTAGCGGTTAGCTCCTACAATGAGCAGTTCTTC. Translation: CASSPFLAVSSYNEQFF.

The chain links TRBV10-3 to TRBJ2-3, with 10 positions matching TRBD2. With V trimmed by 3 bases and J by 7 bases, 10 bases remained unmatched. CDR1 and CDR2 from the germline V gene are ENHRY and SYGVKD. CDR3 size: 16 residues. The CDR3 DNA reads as TGTGCCATCAGTGACCCCCTAGCGGGAGTCGGAAATACGCAGTATTTT. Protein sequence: CAISDPLAGVGNTQYF.

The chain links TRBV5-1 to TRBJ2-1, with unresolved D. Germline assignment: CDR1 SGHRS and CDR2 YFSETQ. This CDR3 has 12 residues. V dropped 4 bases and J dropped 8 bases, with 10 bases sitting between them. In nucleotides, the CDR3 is TGCGCCAGCAGCCTACTACTCGATGAGCAGTTCTTC. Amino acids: CASSLLLDEQFF.

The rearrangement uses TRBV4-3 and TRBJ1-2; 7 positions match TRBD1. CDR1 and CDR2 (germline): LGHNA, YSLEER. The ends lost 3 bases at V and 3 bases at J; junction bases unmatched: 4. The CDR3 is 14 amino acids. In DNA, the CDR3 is TGCGCCAGCAGCCACGAAACAGGGGACTATGGCTACACCTTC. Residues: CASSHETGDYGYTF.

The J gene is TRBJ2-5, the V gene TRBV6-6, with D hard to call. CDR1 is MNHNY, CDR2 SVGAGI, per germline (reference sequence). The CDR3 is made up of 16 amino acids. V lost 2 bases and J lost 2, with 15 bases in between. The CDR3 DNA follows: TGTGCCAGCAGTTACGGGTCCCTTACTCCTCAAGAGACCCAGTACTTC. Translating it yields CASSYGSLTPQETQYF.

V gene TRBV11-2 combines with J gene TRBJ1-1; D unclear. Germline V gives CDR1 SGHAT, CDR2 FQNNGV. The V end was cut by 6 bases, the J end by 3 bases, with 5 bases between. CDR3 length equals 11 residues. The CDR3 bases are TGTGCCAGCAGAGGTGACACTGAAGCTTTCTTT. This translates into CASRGDTEAFF.

CDR3 residues: CAWSSALTFSGNTIYF. DNA for the CDR3: TGTGCCTGGAGTTCCGCCCTGACTTTCTCTGGAAACACCATATATTTT. This rearrangement joins TRBV30 to TRBJ1-3, with no clear D. Trimming took 2 bases from V and 0 from J, leaving 14 bases between them. From germline, CDR1 is GTSNPN and CDR2 SVGIG (reference sequence). This CDR3 region has 16 residues.

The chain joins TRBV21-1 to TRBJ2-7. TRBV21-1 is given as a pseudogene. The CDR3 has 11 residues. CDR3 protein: CASSRRYEQYF. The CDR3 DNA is TGTGCCAGCAGCCGGCGCTACGAGCAGTACTTC.

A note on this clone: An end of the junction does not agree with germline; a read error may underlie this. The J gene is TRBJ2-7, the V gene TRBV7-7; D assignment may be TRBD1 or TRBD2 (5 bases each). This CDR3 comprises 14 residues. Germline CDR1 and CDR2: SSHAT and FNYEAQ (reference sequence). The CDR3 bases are TGTGCTAGCAGTCGGGGACGAGACTCCTACGAGCAGTACTTC. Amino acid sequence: CASSRGRDSYEQYF.